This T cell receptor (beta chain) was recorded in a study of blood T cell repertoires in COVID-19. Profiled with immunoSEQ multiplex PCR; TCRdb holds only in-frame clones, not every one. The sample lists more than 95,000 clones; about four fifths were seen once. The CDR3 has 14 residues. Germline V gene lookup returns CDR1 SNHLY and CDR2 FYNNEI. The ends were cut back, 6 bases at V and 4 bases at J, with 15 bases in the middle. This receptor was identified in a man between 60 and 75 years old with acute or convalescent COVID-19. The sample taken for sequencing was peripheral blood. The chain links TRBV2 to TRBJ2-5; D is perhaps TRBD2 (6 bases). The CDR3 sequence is CASRAPDYVETQYF. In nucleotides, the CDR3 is TGTGCCAGCAGGGCCCCGGACTATGTAGAGACCCAGTACTTC.